These 15 T cell receptor beta chains originate from one sample sequenced in a study of radiotherapy plus CTLA-4 blockade in lung cancer. The protocol was immunoSEQ multiplex PCR, while the TCRdb copy is restricted to in-frame clones and leaves out a portion. In the table there are approximately 67,000 clones, approximately 80% of which are singletons. Specimen: peripheral blood, collected from a patient treated with radiotherapy plus ipilimumab. The origin of the receptors is a human donor with non-small cell lung cancer who had a partial response to radiotherapy plus ipilimumab.

The rearrangement links TRBV28 to TRBJ1-5; the match to TRBD1 covers 7 bases. The junction had 13 bases not matched to a gene; V was cut back by 6 bases and J by 5 bases. Germline assignment: CDR1 MDHEN and CDR2 SYDVKM. The CDR3 runs 16 residues. The CDR3 DNA sequence: TGTGCCAGCAGCCCTAACGACAGGGTACCGTATCAGCCCCAGCATTTT. Protein sequence: CASSPNDRVPYQPQHF.

The chain combines TRBV6-1 with TRBJ2-7; 9 nucleotides agree with TRBD1. CDR1 MNHNS and CDR2 SASEGT come from the germline V gene. Trimming removed 4 bases from V and 2 bases from J; junction bases left unmatched: 9. The CDR3 is 16 residues long. CDR3 residues: CASSVDRGSTPYEQYF. For the CDR3, the DNA is TGTGCCAGCAGTGTCGACAGGGGGTCGACTCCCTACGAGCAGTACTTC.

The chain carries TRBV28 and TRBJ1-1; D may be TRBD1 (5 bases). Germline V gene data show CDR1 as MDHEN and CDR2 as SYDVKM. The CDR3 is 15 amino acids. The V gene lost 3 bases and the J gene lost 1 base, with 12 bases spanning the gap. CDR3 bases: TGTGCCAGCAGTTTGGTTACAGGCCAGAACACTGAAGCTTTCTTT. This sequence encodes CASSLVTGQNTEAFF.

The V and J genes are TRBV28 and TRBJ2-4, with D perhaps matching TRBD1 (6 bases). V shed 7 bases and J shed 8 bases, with 21 bases lying between them. The CDR3 runs 15 residues. Germline CDR1 and CDR2: MDHEN and SYDVKM. The chain's CDR3 is CASNSPGHLLDIQYF. CDR3 DNA: TGTGCCAGCAATAGTCCGGGACACCTACTTGACATTCAGTACTTC.

This sequence joins TRBV28 and TRBJ2-7, with D perhaps TRBD2 (5 bases). Germline V gene lookup returns CDR1 MDHEN and CDR2 SYDVKM. With 7 bases removed from V and 3 bases from J, the gap between germline ends came to 19 bases. The CDR3 is 15 residues long. The CDR3 coding sequence is TGTGCCAGCACTTTTACCGGGAAGGGCAACTACGAGCAGTACTTC. It translates to CASTFTGKGNYEQYF.

The gene calls are TRBV19 and TRBJ2-7, with D possibly matching TRBD2 (6 bases). The CDR3 has 14 amino acids. V lost 7 bases, J lost 1 base, and 14 bases lay in between. Per germline, CDR1 LNHDA and CDR2 SQIVND (reference sequence). The CDR3 loop is CASTERLDSYEQYF. Here the CDR3 DNA reads TGTGCCAGTACCGAGAGACTAGATTCCTACGAGCAGTACTTC.

The chain combines TRBV28 with TRBJ1-3, with TRBD1 matching over 7 bases. The CDR3 loop spans 14 amino acids. Trimming at V came to 4 bases and at J to 2 bases, leaving 2 bases not matched to a gene. Germline CDR1 MDHEN, CDR2 SYDVKM. CDR3 nucleotide sequence: TGTGCCAGCAGTTACGGACAGGCTGGAAACACCATATATTTT. Protein sequence: CASSYGQAGNTIYF.

This clone turned up a few times. The chain couples TRBV27 to TRBJ2-7; TRBD2 matches 7 bases. CDR3 length: 14 residues. With V trimmed by 3 bases and J by 7 bases, 9 bases remained unmatched. The germline V gene encodes CDR1 MNHEY and CDR2 SMNVEV (reference sequence). The CDR3 sequence is CASSFLAGAGEQYF. The CDR3 DNA follows: TGTGCCAGCAGTTTCCTTGCGGGAGCTGGTGAGCAGTACTTC.

This chain uses TRBV7-2 with TRBJ2-7; 11 bases are a match to TRBD2. The CDR3 covers 14 residues. J gave up 5 bases and V 5 bases, and 5 bases lay outside the gene matches. Germline V CDR1 and CDR2: SGHTA, FQGNSA. DNA of the CDR3: TGTGCCAGCAGCCGGACTAGCGGGCTGAACGAGCAGTACTTC. It codes for CASSRTSGLNEQYF.

The chain has TRBV28 and TRBJ2-3; 9 nucleotides match TRBD2. The ends lost 3 bases at V and 4 bases at J; junction bases unmatched: 5. Germline CDR1 reads MDHEN; CDR2 reads SYDVKM. The CDR3 is 15 amino acids. Written as DNA, the CDR3 is TGTGCCAGCAGTTTGGGGCGGGAGGGCCCAGATACGCAGTATTTT. This sequence encodes CASSLGREGPDTQYF.

This chain joins TRBV19 and TRBJ1-4; TRBD1 is a possible D gene (5 bases). V shed 3 bases and J shed 8 bases, with 13 bases lying between them. The CDR3 runs 14 residues. Germline V gene lookup returns CDR1 LNHDA and CDR2 SQIVND (reference sequence). The CDR3 loop reads CASSIGWGQEKLFF. In nucleotides, the CDR3 is TGTGCCAGTAGTATTGGGTGGGGCCAAGAAAAACTGTTTTTT.

The chain couples TRBV14 to TRBJ2-1; D is perhaps TRBD2 (6 bases). V was trimmed by 0 bases and J by 13 bases, leaving 16 bases between them. This CDR3 is 14 amino acids long. The V gene's germline CDR1 is SGHDN and CDR2 FVKESK. The CDR3 nucleotides are TGTGCCAGCAGCCAAGAGGGGAATAGCGGCTACCAGTTCTTC. Protein sequence: CASSQEGNSGYQFF.

This chain links TRBV5-1 with TRBJ2-5, with D perhaps TRBD1 (6 bases). Trimming shortened V by 3 bases and J by 0 bases, and 12 bases separated the two germline ends. The CDR3 contains 15 residues. The V gene's germline CDR1 is SGHRS and CDR2 YFSETQ. The CDR3 is CASSSRTVYQETQYF. As DNA, the CDR3 is TGCGCCAGCAGCTCCCGGACAGTGTACCAAGAGACCCAGTACTTC. Filled out from reference TRBV5-1 and TRBJ2-5, the complete variable domain reads KAGVTQTPRYLIKTRGQQVTLSCSPISGHRSVSWYQQTPGQGLQFLFEYFSETQRNKGNFPGRFSGRQFSNSRSEMNVSTLELGDSALYLCASSSRTVYQETQYFGPGTRLLVL.

This clone was detected only a few times. The chain links TRBV18 to TRBJ2-3, with 12 bases aligning to TRBD2. The germline gives CDR1 KGHSH, CDR2 LQKENI. The length of the CDR3 is 16 residues. The J segment lost 6 bases and the V segment lost 6 bases, leaving 10 bases of the junction unmatched. This chain's CDR3 is CASSPGLAGIGDTQYF. CDR3 in DNA: TGTGCCAGCTCCCCCGGACTAGCGGGAATTGGCGATACGCAGTATTTT.

The chain employs TRBV7-3 and TRBJ2-5; TRBD1 is a possible D gene (5 bases). The J call may not be correct, given that the DNA end is closer to TRBJ2-7. The germline V gene has CDR1 SGHTA and CDR2 FQGTGA. This CDR3 contains 15 residues. The CDR3 nucleotides read TGTGCCAGCAGCACACGACAGCGAAGCTCCTACGAGCAGTACTTC. It specifies CASSTRQRSSYEQYF.